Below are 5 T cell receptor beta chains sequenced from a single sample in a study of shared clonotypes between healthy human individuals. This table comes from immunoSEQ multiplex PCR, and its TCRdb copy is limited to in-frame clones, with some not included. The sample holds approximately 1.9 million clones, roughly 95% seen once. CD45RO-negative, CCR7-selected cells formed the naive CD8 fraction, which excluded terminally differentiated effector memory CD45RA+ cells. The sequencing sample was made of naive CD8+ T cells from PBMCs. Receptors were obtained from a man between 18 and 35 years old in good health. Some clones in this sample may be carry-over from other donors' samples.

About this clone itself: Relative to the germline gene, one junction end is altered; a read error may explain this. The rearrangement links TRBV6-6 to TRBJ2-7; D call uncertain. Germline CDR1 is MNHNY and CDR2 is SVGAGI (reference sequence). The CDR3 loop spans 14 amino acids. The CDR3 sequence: CASSDSRGGYEQYF. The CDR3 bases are TGTGCCAGCAGTGACTCTAGAGGTGGCTACGAGCAGTACTTC.

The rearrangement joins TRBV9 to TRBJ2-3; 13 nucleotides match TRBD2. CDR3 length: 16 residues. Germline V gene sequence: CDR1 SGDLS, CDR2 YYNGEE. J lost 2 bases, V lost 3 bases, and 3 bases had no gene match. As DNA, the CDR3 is TGTGCCAGCAGCGAGACTAGCGGGAGGTACACAGATACGCAGTATTTT. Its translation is CASSETSGRYTDTQYF.

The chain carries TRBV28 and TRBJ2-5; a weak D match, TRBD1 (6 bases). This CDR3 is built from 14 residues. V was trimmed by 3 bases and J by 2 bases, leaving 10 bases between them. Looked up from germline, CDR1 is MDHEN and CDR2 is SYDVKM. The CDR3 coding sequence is TGTGCCAGCAGTTTCCAGGGGCGACAAGAGACCCAGTACTTC. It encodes CASSFQGRQETQYF.

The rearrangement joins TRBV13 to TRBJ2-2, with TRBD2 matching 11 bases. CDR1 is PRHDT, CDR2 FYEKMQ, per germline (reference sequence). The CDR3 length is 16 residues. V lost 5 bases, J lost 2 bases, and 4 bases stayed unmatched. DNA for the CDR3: TGTGCCAGCAGCCCGGGGACTAGCGGCAACACCGGGGAGCTGTTTTTT. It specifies CASSPGTSGNTGELFF.

CDR3 sequence (DNA): TGTGCCAGCACCGCGTTTTCCGGTAATGAAAAACTGTTTTTT. Translation: CASTAFSGNEKLFF. The chain links TRBV27 to TRBJ1-4; no firm D call. Germline V gene data show CDR1 as MNHEY and CDR2 as SMNVEV (reference sequence). The CDR3 loop spans 14 amino acids. Trimming pared 7 bases from V and 4 bases from J, leaving 13 bases between.